Shown below are 20 T cell receptor beta chains from a single sample sequenced in a study of T cell repertoires in cytomegalovirus infection. MiXCR, applied by TCRdb to the reads, yields one record per CDR3 protein. In the table there are 250,000 or so distinct CDR3 sequences, over 15% of which are singletons. Sequencing was performed on CD8+ T cells from PBMCs. These receptors originate from a human donor in good health (CMV status not recorded). Some clones in this sample may be carry-over from other donors' samples.

This rearrangement joins TRBV29-1 to TRBJ1-1; D is ambiguous. CDR3 size: 13 residues. V lost 0 bases, J lost 6 bases, and 11 bases lay in between. Germline CDR1 is SQVTM and CDR2 is ANQGSEA. CDR3 DNA sequence: TGCAGCGTTGAAGAGGGGTTCTCGGCTGAAGCTTTCTTT. This translates into CSVEEGFSAEAFF. Full variable domain (outside the CDR3, taken from reference TRBV29-1 and TRBJ1-1): SAVISQKPSRDICQRGTSLTIQCQVDSQVTMMFWYRQQPGQSLTLIATANQGSEATYESGFVIDKFPISRPNLTFSTLTVSNMSPEDSSIYLCSVEEGFSAEAFFGQGTRLTVV.

This clonotype was seen a few times. This sequence joins TRBV7-6 and TRBJ2-4, with a possible D match to TRBD1 (6 bases). The CDR3 length is 13 residues. Trimming removed 4 bases at V and 7 bases at J, with 11 bases between. CDR1 and CDR2 (germline): SGHVS, FNYEAQ. The CDR3 reads CASSWTEFNIQYF. CDR3 sequence (DNA): TGTGCCAGCAGCTGGACAGAATTCAACATTCAGTACTTC.

The V and J genes are TRBV25-1 and TRBJ1-2; no clear D gene. Trimming took 2 bases from V and 3 from J, leaving 10 bases between them. The CDR3 extends over 14 amino acids. Germline V gene sequence: CDR1 MGHDK, CDR2 SYGVNS. The CDR3 nucleotides read TGTGCCAGCAGTGAACTGGGCCTGGACTATGGCTACACCTTC. This gives the protein CASSELGLDYGYTF.

In this sample, this clonotype turned up a few times. The chain is built from TRBV4-3 and TRBJ2-7, with TRBD1 matching 8 bases. V dropped 4 bases and J dropped 3; count of bases not matched to a gene: 8. The CDR3 contains 15 residues. Looked up from germline, CDR1 is LGHNA and CDR2 is YSLEER. The CDR3 sequence: CASSPEGRGHYEQYF. CDR3 bases: TGCGCCAGCAGCCCAGAGGGCAGGGGGCACTACGAGCAGTACTTC.

In its sample, this clonotype was seen a few times. The rearrangement links TRBV6-2 or TRBV6-3 to TRBJ2-1; 12 bases agree with TRBD2. With 2 bases clipped from V and 4 bases from J, the junction kept 3 bases outside the gene matches. Germline CDR1 and CDR2: MNHEY and SVGEGT. This CDR3 contains 16 residues. CDR3 DNA sequence: TGTGCCAGCAGTTACCCGACTAGCGGGGGTTACAATGAGCAGTTCTTC. It is translated as CASSYPTSGGYNEQFF.

This chain links TRBV20-1 with TRBJ2-7; unclear D gene. There are 12 residues in the CDR3. V dropped 2 bases and J dropped 0 bases, with 5 bases sitting between them. CDR1 is DFQATT, CDR2 SNEGSKA, per germline (reference sequence). The CDR3 DNA is TGCAGTGCTAGAAAGACCTCCTACGAGCAGTACTTC. Protein: CSARKTSYEQYF.

There are many counts of this clonotype. This chain links TRBV7-8 with TRBJ1-5; D uncertain. The CDR3 has 17 amino acids. The V end was cut by 1 base, the J end by 0 bases, with 13 bases between. In germline, CDR1 is SGHVS, CDR2 FQNEAQ. The CDR3 loop reads CASSLGRAPYSNQPQHF. The CDR3 coding sequence is TGTGCCAGCAGCTTAGGACGGGCCCCGTATAGCAATCAGCCCCAGCATTTT.

This clonotype was observed at least ten times. The chain combines TRBV28 with TRBJ2-5; D assignment may be TRBD1 or TRBD2 (5 bases each). This CDR3 comprises 14 residues. The germline V gene has CDR1 MDHEN and CDR2 SYDVKM. Deletions cut 5 bases from V and 4 bases from J, with 14 bases between. CDR3 nucleotide sequence: TGTGCCAGCAGTATTGGTGGGACGAGAGAGACCCAGTACTTC. This sequence encodes CASSIGGTRETQYF.

This clonotype came up many times. This sequence joins TRBV6-1 and TRBJ2-7; D remains ambiguous. This CDR3 comprises 11 residues. The V end lost 10 bases, the J end lost 4 bases, and 11 bases lay between the germline ends. From germline, CDR1 is MNHNS and CDR2 SASEGT. CDR3 amino acids: CATRSGYEQYF. CDR3 coding DNA: TGTGCCACCAGGTCCGGGTACGAGCAGTACTTC.

This clonotype was observed a few times. V gene TRBV7-6 combines with J gene TRBJ2-1; the D call may be TRBD1 or TRBD2 (6 bases each). Germline CDR1 is SGHVS and CDR2 is FNYEAQ. The CDR3 sequence is 16 residues long. V lost 4 bases, J lost 2 bases, and 15 bases lay in between. The CDR3 nucleotides read TGTGCCAGCAGCTCGACGGGGGCTGCTACCTACAATGAGCAGTTCTTC. Translated, it gives CASSSTGAATYNEQFF.

The gene calls are TRBV6-2 or TRBV6-3 and TRBJ2-1; D gene uncertain. The V end was cut by 4 bases, the J end by 6 bases, with 13 bases between. This CDR3 contains 14 residues. Germline V gene data show CDR1 as MNHEY and CDR2 as SVGEGT. The CDR3: CASSSQVLGNEQFF. Here the CDR3 DNA reads TGTGCCAGCAGTTCACAAGTCTTAGGCAATGAGCAGTTCTTC.

This clonotype has a handful of counts. V and J are TRBV4-1 and TRBJ1-1; D might be TRBD1 (5 bases). The V gene's germline CDR1 is MGHRA and CDR2 YSYEKL. V was shortened by 0 bases and J by 0 bases, with 11 bases between the two germline ends. The CDR3 is made up of 16 amino acids. In nucleotides, the CDR3 is TGCGCCAGCAGCCAAGATACGGGACCGATGAACACTGAAGCTTTCTTT. Protein product: CASSQDTGPMNTEAFF.

The CDR3 loop reads CSVEFAEDYGYTF. CDR3 nucleotides: TGCAGCGTTGAATTCGCTGAGGACTATGGCTACACCTTC. This sequence joins TRBV29-1 and TRBJ1-2; D call uncertain. The germline V gene has CDR1 SQVTM and CDR2 ANQGSEA. V was trimmed by 2 bases and J by 3 bases, leaving 10 bases between them. This CDR3 region has 13 residues.

This rearrangement joins TRBV29-1 to TRBJ1-1; TRBD1 matches at 7 bases. This CDR3 contains 13 residues. CDR1 SQVTM and CDR2 ANQGSEA come from the germline V gene. V dropped 1 base and J dropped 5; count of bases not matched to a gene: 4. For the CDR3, the DNA is TGCAGCGTTGAAGGGGACAGCGGGACTGAAGCTTTCTTT. Its protein is CSVEGDSGTEAFF.

This clonotype was seen more than once but under ten times. This sequence joins TRBV4-1 and TRBJ1-1; possible D gene TRBD1, 5 bases. Germline V gene lookup returns CDR1 MGHRA and CDR2 YSYEKL. CDR3 length: 19 residues. V lost 0 bases to trimming and J lost 1 base, with 21 bases between them. CDR3 sequence (DNA): TGCGCCAGCAGCCAAGATTCCGGGGCTAGTTGGGAAGGGAACACTGAAGCTTTCTTT. This encodes CASSQDSGASWEGNTEAFF.

There are a few counts of this clonotype. The V call is TRBV28, the J call TRBJ2-7; D possibly corresponds to TRBD1 (6 bases). Germline CDR1 and CDR2: MDHEN and SYDVKM. This CDR3 contains 15 residues. V was trimmed by 1 base and J by 4 bases, leaving 14 bases between them. The DNA for the CDR3 is TGTGCCAGCAGTTTATTGGGGACACAGAGGTACGAGCAGTACTTC. It encodes CASSLLGTQRYEQYF.

This clonotype appeared a single time. The chain couples TRBV5-3 to TRBJ1-1, with D possibly being TRBD1 (5 bases). TRBV5-3 is sorted into the ORF group, with uncertain function. This CDR3 has 12 amino acids. V dropped 8 bases and J dropped 7 bases, with 15 bases sitting between them. In nucleotides, the CDR3 is TGTGCCAGCAGCCATCCGGGGCTTGAAGCTTTCTTT. Translating it yields CASSHPGLEAFF.

CDR3 sequence: CASSLLAFGHRGDTEAFF. The DNA for the CDR3 is TGTGCCAGCAGCTTGTTGGCGTTTGGGCACAGGGGAGACACTGAAGCTTTCTTT. V and J are TRBV7-9 and TRBJ1-1, with 7 bases matching TRBD1. The CDR3 has 18 amino acids. The trim removed 3 bases at V and 3 bases at J, leaving 16 bases unmatched. CDR1 is SEHNR and CDR2 is FQNEAQ in the germline V gene (reference sequence).

This chain links TRBV4-1 with TRBJ2-7; 7 positions agree with TRBD1. This CDR3 has 15 amino acids. The J segment lost 3 bases and the V segment lost 1 base, leaving 6 bases of the junction unmatched. CDR1 is MGHRA and CDR2 is YSYEKL in the germline V gene. CDR3: CASSQVQGENYEQYF. The CDR3 DNA reads TGCGCCAGCAGCCAAGTTCAGGGGGAAAACTACGAGCAGTACTTC.

The CDR3 DNA reads TGCAGTGCTAGAGGACCACCCCCGGGACAGGGGACCTACGAGCAGTACTTC. Its protein is CSARGPPPGQGTYEQYF. The chain has TRBV20-1 and TRBJ2-7; 10 positions agree with TRBD1. V lost 1 base to trimming and J lost 2 bases; unmatched junction nucleotides: 11. The CDR3 sequence is 17 residues long. In germline, CDR1 is DFQATT, CDR2 SNEGSKA (reference sequence).